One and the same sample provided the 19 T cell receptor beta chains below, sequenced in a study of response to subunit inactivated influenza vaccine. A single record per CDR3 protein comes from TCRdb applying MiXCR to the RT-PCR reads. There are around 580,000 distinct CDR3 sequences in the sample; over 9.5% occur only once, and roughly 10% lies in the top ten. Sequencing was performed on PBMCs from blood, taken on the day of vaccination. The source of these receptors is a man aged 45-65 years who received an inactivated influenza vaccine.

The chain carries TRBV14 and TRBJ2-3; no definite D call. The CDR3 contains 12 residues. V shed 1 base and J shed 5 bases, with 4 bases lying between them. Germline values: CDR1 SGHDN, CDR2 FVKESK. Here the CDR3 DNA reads TGTGCCAGCAGCCAAGGTGTAGATACGCAGTATTTT. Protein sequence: CASSQGVDTQYF.

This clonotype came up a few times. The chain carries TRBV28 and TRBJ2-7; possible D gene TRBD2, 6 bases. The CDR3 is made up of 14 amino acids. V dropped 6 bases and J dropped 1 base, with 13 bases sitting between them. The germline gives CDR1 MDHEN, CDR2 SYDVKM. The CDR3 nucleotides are TGTGCCAGCAGCGCGGGACCGTTTTCCTACGAGCAGTACTTC. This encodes CASSAGPFSYEQYF.

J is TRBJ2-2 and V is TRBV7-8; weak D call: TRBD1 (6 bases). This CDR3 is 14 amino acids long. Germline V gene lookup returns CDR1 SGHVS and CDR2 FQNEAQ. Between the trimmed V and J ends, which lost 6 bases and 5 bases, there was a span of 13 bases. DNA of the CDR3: TGTGCCAGCAGTCCCCGGGACAAGACCGGGGAGCTGTTTTTT. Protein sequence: CASSPRDKTGELFF.

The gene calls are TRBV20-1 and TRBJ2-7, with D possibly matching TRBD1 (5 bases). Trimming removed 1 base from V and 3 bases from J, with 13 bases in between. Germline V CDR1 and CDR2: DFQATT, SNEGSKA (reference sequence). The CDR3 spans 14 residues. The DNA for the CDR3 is TGCAGTGCTAGAGGGACAACAGTTTACTACGAGCAGTACTTC. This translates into CSARGTTVYYEQYF.

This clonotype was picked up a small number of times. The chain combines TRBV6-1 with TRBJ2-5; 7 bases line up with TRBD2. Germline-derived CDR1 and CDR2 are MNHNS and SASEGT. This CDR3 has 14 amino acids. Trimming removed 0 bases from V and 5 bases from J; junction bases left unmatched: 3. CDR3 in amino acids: CASSEAWGGETQYF. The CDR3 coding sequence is TGTGCCAGCAGTGAAGCTTGGGGAGGGGAGACCCAGTACTTC.

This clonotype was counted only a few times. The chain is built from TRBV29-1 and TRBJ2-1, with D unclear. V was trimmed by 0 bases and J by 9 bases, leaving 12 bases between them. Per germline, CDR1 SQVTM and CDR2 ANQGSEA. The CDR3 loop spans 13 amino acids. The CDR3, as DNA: TGCAGCGTTGAAGAGTTGCAGCGCGGTGAGCAGTTCTTC. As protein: CSVEELQRGEQFF.

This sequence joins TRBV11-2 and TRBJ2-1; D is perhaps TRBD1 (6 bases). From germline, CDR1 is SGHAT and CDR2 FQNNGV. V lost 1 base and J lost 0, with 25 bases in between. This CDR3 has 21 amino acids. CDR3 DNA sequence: TGTGCCAGCAGCTTAGGAGGGCTGTTGCTGGGGGCCGAATCCTCCTACAATGAGCAGTTCTTC. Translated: CASSLGGLLLGAESSYNEQFF.

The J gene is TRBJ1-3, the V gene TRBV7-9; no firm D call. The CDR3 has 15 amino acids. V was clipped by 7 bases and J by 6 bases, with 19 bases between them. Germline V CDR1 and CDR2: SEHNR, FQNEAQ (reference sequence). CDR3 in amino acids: CASTGMGGKINTIYF. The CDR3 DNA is TGTGCCAGCACCGGAATGGGAGGGAAAATAAACACCATATATTTT.

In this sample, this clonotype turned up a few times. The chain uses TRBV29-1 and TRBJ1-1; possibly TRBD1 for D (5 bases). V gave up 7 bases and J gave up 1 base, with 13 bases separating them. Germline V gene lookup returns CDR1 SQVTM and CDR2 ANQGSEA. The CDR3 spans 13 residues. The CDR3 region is CSATGLPNTEAFF. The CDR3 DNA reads TGCAGCGCCACGGGACTCCCGAACACTGAAGCTTTCTTT.

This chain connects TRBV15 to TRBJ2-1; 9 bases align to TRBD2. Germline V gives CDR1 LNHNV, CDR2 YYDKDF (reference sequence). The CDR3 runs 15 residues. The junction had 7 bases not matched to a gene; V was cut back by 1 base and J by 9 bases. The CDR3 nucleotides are TGTGCCACCAGCAGAGGGGGGCTAGCGGGATTTGAGCAGTTCTTC. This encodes CATSRGGLAGFEQFF.

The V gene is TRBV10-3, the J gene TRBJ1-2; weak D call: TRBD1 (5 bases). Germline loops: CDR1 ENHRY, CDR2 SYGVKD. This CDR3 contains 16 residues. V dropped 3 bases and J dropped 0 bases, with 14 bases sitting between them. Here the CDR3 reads CAISDLGDPANYGYTF. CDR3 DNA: TGTGCCATCAGTGACCTAGGGGACCCAGCTAACTATGGCTACACCTTC.

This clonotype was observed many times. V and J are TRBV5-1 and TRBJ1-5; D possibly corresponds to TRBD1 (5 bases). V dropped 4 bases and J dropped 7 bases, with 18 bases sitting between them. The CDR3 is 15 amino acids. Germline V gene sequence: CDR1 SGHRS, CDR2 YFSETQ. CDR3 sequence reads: CASSPVGGSGQPQHF. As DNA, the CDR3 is TGCGCCAGCAGCCCCGTTGGGGGTTCAGGGCAGCCCCAGCATTTT.

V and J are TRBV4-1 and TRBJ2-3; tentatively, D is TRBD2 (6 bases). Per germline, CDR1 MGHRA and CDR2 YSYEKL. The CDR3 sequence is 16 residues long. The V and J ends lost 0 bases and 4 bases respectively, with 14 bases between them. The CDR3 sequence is CASSQDIGGRADTQYF. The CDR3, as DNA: TGCGCCAGCAGCCAAGATATCGGGGGACGGGCAGATACGCAGTATTTT.

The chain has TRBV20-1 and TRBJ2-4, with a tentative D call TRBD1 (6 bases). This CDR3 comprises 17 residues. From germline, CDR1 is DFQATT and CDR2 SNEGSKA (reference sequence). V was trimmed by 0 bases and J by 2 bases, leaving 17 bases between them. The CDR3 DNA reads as TGCAGTGCTAGAGAATCCGGAGCAGGGGTAACCAAAAACATTCAGTACTTC. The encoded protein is CSARESGAGVTKNIQYF.

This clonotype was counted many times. CDR3 nucleotides: TGTGCCAGCAGCACCAGCTCCGGGACAGGGGGCAACACCATATATTTT. Residues: CASSTSSGTGGNTIYF. This chain links TRBV7-9 with TRBJ1-3; 12 bases are a match to TRBD1. The CDR3 contains 16 residues. Germline CDR1 SEHNR, CDR2 FQNEAQ (reference sequence). Trimming at V came to 5 bases and at J to 7 bases, leaving 9 bases not matched to a gene.

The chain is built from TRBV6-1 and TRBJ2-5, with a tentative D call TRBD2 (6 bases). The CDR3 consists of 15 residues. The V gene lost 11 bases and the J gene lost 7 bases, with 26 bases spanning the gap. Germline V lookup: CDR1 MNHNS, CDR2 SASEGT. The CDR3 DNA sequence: TGTGCCCCCCGAGATAGCGGAGGAGCTAACGGGACCCAGTACTTC. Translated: CAPRDSGGANGTQYF.

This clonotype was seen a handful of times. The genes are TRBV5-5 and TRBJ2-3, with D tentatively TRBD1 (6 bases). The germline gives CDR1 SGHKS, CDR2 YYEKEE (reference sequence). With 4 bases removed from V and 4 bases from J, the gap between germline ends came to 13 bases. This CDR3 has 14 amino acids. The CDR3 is CASSPGQRADTQYF. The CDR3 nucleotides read TGTGCCAGCAGCCCTGGACAGAGGGCAGATACGCAGTATTTT. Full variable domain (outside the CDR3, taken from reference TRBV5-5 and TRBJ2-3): DAGVTQSPTHLIKTRGQQVTLRCSPISGHKSVSWYQQVLGQGPQFIFQYYEKEERGRGNFPDRFSARQFPNYSSELNVNALLLGDSALYLCASSPGQRADTQYFGPGTRLTVL.

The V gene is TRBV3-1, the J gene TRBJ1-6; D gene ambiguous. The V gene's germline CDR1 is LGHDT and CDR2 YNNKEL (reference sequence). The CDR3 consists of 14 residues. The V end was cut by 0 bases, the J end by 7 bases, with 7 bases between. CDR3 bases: TGTGCCAGCAGCCAAGATTCCCAGAATTCACCCCTCCACTTT. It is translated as CASSQDSQNSPLHF. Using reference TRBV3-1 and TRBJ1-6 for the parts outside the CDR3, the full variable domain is DTAVSQTPKYLVTQMGNDKSIKCEQNLGHDTMYWYKQDSKKFLKIMFSYNNKELIINETVPNRFSPKSPDKAHLNLHINSLELGDSAVYFCASSQDSQNSPLHFGNGTRLTVT.

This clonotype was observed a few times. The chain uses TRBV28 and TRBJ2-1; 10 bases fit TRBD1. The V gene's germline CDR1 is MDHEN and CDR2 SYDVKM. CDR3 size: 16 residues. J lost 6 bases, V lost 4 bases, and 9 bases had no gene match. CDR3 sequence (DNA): TGTGCCAGCAGTTCAATAGGGACAGGGGCCCCCAATGAGCAGTTCTTC. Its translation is CASSSIGTGAPNEQFF. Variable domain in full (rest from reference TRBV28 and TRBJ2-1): DVKVTQSSRYLVKRTGEKVFLECVQDMDHENMFWYRQDPGLGLRLIYFSYDVKMKEKGDIPEGYSVSREKKERFSLILESASTNQTSMYLCASSSIGTGAPNEQFFGPGTRLTVL.